Each of the 13 T cell receptor beta chains below was sequenced from the same sample in a study of PD-1 blockade in mismatch repair-deficient tumors. Assay: immunoSEQ multiplex PCR; the TCRdb copy retains only in-frame clones and omits some. The table has just under 65,000 clones, about nine tenths seen once. This specimen was peripheral blood, taken 52 weeks after starting pembrolizumab. The receptors were gathered from an adult with mismatch repair-deficient cancer.

The chain's CDR3 is CASSPTIGQWRLNEQFF. Written as DNA, the CDR3 is TGTGCCAGCAGCCCCACCATCGGACAGTGGAGGTTAAATGAGCAGTTCTTC. The V call is TRBV7-3, the J call TRBJ2-1; D possibly corresponds to TRBD1 (6 bases). Trimming left V 5 bases short and J 7 bases short, with 24 bases between. The CDR3 is made up of 17 amino acids. Germline CDR1 is SGHTA and CDR2 is FQGTGA.

The chain is built from TRBV4-3 and TRBJ2-7; either TRBD1 or TRBD2 may fit D (5 bases each). The CDR3 contains 14 residues. Germline values: CDR1 LGHNA, CDR2 YSLEER. The V gene lost 4 bases and the J gene lost 4 bases, with 14 bases spanning the gap. The CDR3 spells CASSPRGAFYEQYF. DNA of the CDR3: TGCGCCAGCAGCCCCCGAGGGGCGTTTTACGAGCAGTACTTC.

This sequence joins TRBV7-3 and TRBJ2-3; 8 bases fit TRBD1. CDR1 and CDR2 from the germline V gene are SGHTA and FQGTGA. V gave up 6 bases and J gave up 4 bases; unmatched junction bases: 6. The CDR3 sequence is 14 residues long. CDR3 nucleotides: TGTGCCAGCAGAGCCGCAGGGGGCTCAGATACGCAGTATTTT. Residues: CASRAAGGSDTQYF.

The table lists this clone with a count of one. V usage is TRBV6-6 and J usage is TRBJ1-2; perhaps TRBD1 as D (6 bases). The CDR3 extends over 14 amino acids. Germline CDR1 reads MNHNY; CDR2 reads SVGAGI (reference sequence). V was cut by 0 bases and J by 3 bases, with 8 bases left in between. CDR3 nucleotides: TGTGCCAGCAGTTACTCGGGGGGCGACTATGGCTACACCTTC. This gives the protein CASSYSGGDYGYTF.

The rearrangement links TRBV13 to TRBJ2-1, with D perhaps TRBD1 (5 bases). The germline V gene encodes CDR1 PRHDT and CDR2 FYEKMQ (reference sequence). Trimming removed 5 bases from V and 3 bases from J, with 8 bases in between. The CDR3 runs 13 residues. The CDR3 loop reads CASSDRNYNEQFF. The DNA of the CDR3 is TGTGCCAGCAGCGACAGAAACTACAATGAGCAGTTCTTC.

The chain uses TRBV11-2 and TRBJ2-7; TRBD1 might be the D (6 bases). CDR3 length equals 13 residues. Per germline, CDR1 SGHAT and CDR2 FQNNGV. V was pared by 1 base and J by 4 bases, with 8 bases between. CDR3 protein: CASSLGGGYEQYF. CDR3 in DNA: TGTGCCAGCAGCTTAGGAGGGGGTTACGAGCAGTACTTC.

V and J are TRBV4-2 and TRBJ2-1; D unresolved. Trimming removed 1 base from V and 10 bases from J, with 11 bases in between. Germline CDR1 and CDR2: LGHNA and YNFKEQ. The CDR3 is 13 residues long. The CDR3, as DNA: TGTGCCAGCAGCCAAGGAATCCGTTCCGAGCAGTTCTTC. It codes for CASSQGIRSEQFF.

The chain couples TRBV9 to TRBJ2-2; 7 positions agree with TRBD2. V shed 0 bases, J shed 13 bases, and the junction held 9 bases outside the gene matches. CDR1 is SGDLS and CDR2 is YYNGEE in the germline V gene. The CDR3 contains 14 residues. The CDR3: CASSVAPWGGGLFF. In nucleotides, the CDR3 is TGTGCCAGCAGCGTAGCCCCTTGGGGGGGAGGGCTGTTTTTT. The whole variable domain, filled in from reference TRBV9 and TRBJ2-2, reads DSGVTQTPKHLITATGQRVTLRCSPRSGDLSVYWYQQSLDQGLQFLIQYYNGEERAKGNILERFSAQQFPDLHSELNLSSLELGDSALYFCASSVAPWGGGLFFGEGSRLTVL.

J is TRBJ2-3 and V is TRBV6-5, with D possibly TRBD1 on 6 matching bases. Trimming took off 5 bases at V and 6 bases at J, with 6 bases between the two ends. The CDR3 has 11 amino acids. Germline V CDR1 and CDR2: MNHEY, SVGAGI. CDR3 sequence reads: CASSRGDTQYF. CDR3 nucleotide sequence: TGTGCCAGCAGTAGGGGGGATACGCAGTATTTT.

The chain combines TRBV4-1 with TRBJ2-3; D uncertain. Germline V lookup: CDR1 MGHRA, CDR2 YSYEKL. V was trimmed by 0 bases and J by 0 bases, leaving 4 bases between them. This CDR3 has 14 residues. The DNA of the CDR3 is TGCGCCAGCAGCCAAGAGCGGAGCACAGATACGCAGTATTTT. This translates into CASSQERSTDTQYF.

The rearrangement joins TRBV5-5 to TRBJ2-1, with 9 nucleotides matching TRBD1. The CDR3 consists of 14 residues. CDR1 SGHKS and CDR2 YYEKEE come from the germline V gene (reference sequence). V trimming: 4 bases; J trimming: 4 bases; junction bases outside the gene matches: 3. This CDR3 is CASSTGTGYNEQFF. CDR3 in DNA: TGTGCCAGCAGCACCGGGACAGGGTACAATGAGCAGTTCTTC.

The chain combines TRBV29-1 with TRBJ2-3; D remains ambiguous. Germline CDR1 and CDR2: SQVTM and ANQGSEA. The CDR3 loop spans 15 amino acids. With 1 base removed from V and 9 bases from J, the gap between germline ends came to 20 bases. CDR3 sequence: CSVEVDDTLARTQYF. CDR3 nucleotide sequence: TGCAGCGTTGAAGTCGATGACACCCTCGCGAGAACGCAGTATTTT.

J is TRBJ1-1 and V is TRBV19; a possible D gene is TRBD1 (5 bases). CDR3 length: 18 amino acids. Germline CDR1 and CDR2: LNHDA and SQIVND (reference sequence). V was clipped by 3 bases and J by 6 bases, with 26 bases between them. The CDR3 protein is CASSMSSVGRDVGAEAFF. The CDR3 DNA reads as TGTGCCAGTAGTATGAGTTCAGTGGGACGGGACGTGGGGGCTGAAGCTTTCTTT. The entire variable domain, with the rest obtained from reference TRBV19 and TRBJ1-1, is as follows: DGGITQSPKYLFRKEGQNVTLSCEQNLNHDAMYWYRQDPGQGLRLIYYSQIVNDFQKGDIAEGYSVSREKKESFPLTVTSAQKNPTAFYLCASSMSSVGRDVGAEAFFGQGTRLTVV.